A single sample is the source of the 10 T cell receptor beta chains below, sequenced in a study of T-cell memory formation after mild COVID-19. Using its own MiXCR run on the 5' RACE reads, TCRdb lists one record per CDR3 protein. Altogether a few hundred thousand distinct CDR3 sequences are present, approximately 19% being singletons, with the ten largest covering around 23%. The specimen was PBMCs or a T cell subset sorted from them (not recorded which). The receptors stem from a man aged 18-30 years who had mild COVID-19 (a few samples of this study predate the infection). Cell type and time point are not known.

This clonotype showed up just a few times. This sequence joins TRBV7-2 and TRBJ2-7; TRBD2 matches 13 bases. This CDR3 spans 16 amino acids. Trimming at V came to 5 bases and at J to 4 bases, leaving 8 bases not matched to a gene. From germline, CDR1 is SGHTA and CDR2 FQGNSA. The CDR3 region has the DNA TGTGCCAGCAGCACCGGACTAGCGGGGGTTGGTTACGAGCAGTACTTC. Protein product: CASSTGLAGVGYEQYF. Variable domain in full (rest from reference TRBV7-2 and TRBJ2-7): GAGVSQSPSNKVTEKGKDVELRCDPISGHTALYWYRQSLGQGLEFLIYFQGNSAPDKSGLPSDRFSAERTGGSVSTLTIQRTQQEDSAVYLCASSTGLAGVGYEQYFGPGTRLTVT.

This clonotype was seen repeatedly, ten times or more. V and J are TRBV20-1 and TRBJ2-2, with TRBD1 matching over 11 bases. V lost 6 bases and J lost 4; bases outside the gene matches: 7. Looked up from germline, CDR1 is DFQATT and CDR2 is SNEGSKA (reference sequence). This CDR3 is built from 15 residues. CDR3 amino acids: CSAPDRGRGTGELFF. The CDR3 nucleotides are TGCAGTGCCCCGGACAGGGGGCGAGGCACCGGGGAGCTGTTTTTT.

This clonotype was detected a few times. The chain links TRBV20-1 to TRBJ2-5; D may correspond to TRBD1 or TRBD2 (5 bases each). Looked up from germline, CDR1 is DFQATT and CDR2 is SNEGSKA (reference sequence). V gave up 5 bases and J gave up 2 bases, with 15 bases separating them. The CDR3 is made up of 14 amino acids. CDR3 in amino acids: CSAAPGPPQETQYF. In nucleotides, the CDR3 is TGCAGTGCTGCCCCGGGACCCCCTCAAGAGACCCAGTACTTC.

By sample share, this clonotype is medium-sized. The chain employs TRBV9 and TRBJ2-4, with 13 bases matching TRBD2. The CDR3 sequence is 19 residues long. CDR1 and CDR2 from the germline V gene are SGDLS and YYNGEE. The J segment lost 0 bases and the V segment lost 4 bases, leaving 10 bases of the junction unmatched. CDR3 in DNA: TGTGCCAGCAGCCCGACTAGCGGGGGGTCCCTCGTAGCCAAAAACATTCAGTACTTC. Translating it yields CASSPTSGGSLVAKNIQYF.

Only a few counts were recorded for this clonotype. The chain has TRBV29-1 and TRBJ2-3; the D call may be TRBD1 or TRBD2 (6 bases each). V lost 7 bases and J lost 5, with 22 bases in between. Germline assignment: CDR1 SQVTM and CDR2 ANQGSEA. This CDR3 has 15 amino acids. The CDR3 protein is CSAITIWGAVDTQYF. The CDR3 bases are TGCAGCGCCATAACTATCTGGGGGGCTGTAGATACGCAGTATTTT.

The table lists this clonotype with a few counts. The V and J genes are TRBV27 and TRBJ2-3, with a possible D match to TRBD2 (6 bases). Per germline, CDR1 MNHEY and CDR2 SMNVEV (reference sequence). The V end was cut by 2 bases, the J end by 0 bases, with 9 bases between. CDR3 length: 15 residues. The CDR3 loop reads CASSLRAGSTDTQYF. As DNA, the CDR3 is TGTGCCAGCAGTTTAAGGGCGGGAAGCACAGATACGCAGTATTTT.

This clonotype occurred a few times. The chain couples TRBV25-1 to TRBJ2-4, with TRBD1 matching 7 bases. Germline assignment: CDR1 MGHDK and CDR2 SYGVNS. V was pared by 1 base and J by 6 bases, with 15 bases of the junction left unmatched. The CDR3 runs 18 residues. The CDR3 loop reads CASSESSYDTGTANIQYF. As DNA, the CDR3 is TGTGCCAGCAGTGAATCCTCTTACGACACCGGGACAGCAAACATTCAGTACTTC.

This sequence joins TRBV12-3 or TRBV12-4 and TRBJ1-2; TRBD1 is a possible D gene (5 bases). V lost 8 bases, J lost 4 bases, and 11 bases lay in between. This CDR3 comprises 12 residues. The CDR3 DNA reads TGTGCCAGCGGTCAGGGAATCTATGGCTACACCTTC. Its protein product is CASGQGIYGYTF.

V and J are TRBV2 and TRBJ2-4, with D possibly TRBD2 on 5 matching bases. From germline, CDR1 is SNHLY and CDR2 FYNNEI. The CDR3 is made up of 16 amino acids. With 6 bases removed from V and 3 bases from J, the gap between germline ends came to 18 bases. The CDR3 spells CASSLRLGVGKNIQYF. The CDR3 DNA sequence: TGTGCCAGCAGCTTAAGGCTCGGGGTCGGCAAAAACATTCAGTACTTC.

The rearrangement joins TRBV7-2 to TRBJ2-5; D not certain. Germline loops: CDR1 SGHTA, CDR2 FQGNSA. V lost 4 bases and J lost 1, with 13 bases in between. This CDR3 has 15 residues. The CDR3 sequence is CASSSLGWAQETQYF. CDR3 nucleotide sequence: TGTGCCAGCAGCTCACTGGGGTGGGCCCAAGAGACCCAGTACTTC. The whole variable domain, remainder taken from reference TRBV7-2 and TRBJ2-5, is GAGVSQSPSNKVTEKGKDVELRCDPISGHTALYWYRQSLGQGLEFLIYFQGNSAPDKSGLPSDRFSAERTGGSVSTLTIQRTQQEDSAVYLCASSSLGWAQETQYFGPGTRLLVL.